Below, 13 T cell receptor beta chains from the same sample are listed, as sequenced in a study of blood T cell repertoires in COVID-19. Data came from immunoSEQ multiplex PCR; TCRdb stores just in-frame clones and leaves some out. The repertoire holds about 140,000 clones, with 87% as singletons. The source material was peripheral blood. Receptors were obtained from a man in his forties or fifties with active COVID-19.

The CDR3 is CASSSLQETQYF. The CDR3 nucleotides read TGTGCCAGCAGCTCGCTACAAGAGACCCAGTACTTC. The gene calls are TRBV5-4 and TRBJ2-5; D remains ambiguous. Germline CDR1 SGHNT, CDR2 YYREEE (reference sequence). The length of the CDR3 is 12 residues. V shed 3 bases and J shed 2 bases, with 5 bases lying between them.

The V call is TRBV4-1, the J call TRBJ2-7; a weak D match, TRBD2 (6 bases). Trimming pared 1 base from V and 4 bases from J, leaving 17 bases between. This CDR3 region has 16 residues. Germline lookup yields CDR1 MGHRA and CDR2 YSYEKL. The CDR3 protein is CASSQGGTPFGYEQYF. In DNA form, the CDR3 reads TGCGCCAGCAGCCAAGGTGGGACTCCTTTTGGGTACGAGCAGTACTTC.

This clone was seen only once. CDR3 DNA sequence: TGTGCCAGCCAACTAGCGGGGGGGTACAATGAGCAGTTCTTC. Translation: CASQLAGGYNEQFF. V usage is TRBV19 and J usage is TRBJ2-1; TRBD2 matches 13 bases. The CDR3 consists of 14 residues. V lost 9 bases to trimming and J lost 4 bases; unmatched junction nucleotides: 3. Germline V lookup: CDR1 LNHDA, CDR2 SQIVND (reference sequence).

The chain recombines TRBV19 with TRBJ2-3; 7 bases are shared with TRBD2. The CDR3 contains 16 residues. Trimming removed 3 bases from V and 1 base from J; junction bases left unmatched: 7. Germline V gene lookup returns CDR1 LNHDA and CDR2 SQIVND (reference sequence). Here the CDR3 reads CASSIGGVARTDTQYF. The CDR3 nucleotides are TGTGCCAGTAGTATTGGGGGGGTAGCCCGCACAGATACGCAGTATTTT.

The J gene is TRBJ2-1, the V gene TRBV4-2, with 13 nucleotides matching TRBD2. The CDR3 spans 16 residues. V dropped 4 bases and J dropped 9; count of bases not matched to a gene: 9. CDR1 is LGHNA and CDR2 is YNFKEQ in the germline V gene. In DNA form, the CDR3 reads TGTGCCAGCAGCCGGGGGACTAGCGGGGAAAGGGGTGAGCAGTTCTTC. This gives the protein CASSRGTSGERGEQFF.

The chain has TRBV6-2 or TRBV6-3 and TRBJ1-1, with 7 bases fitting TRBD1. V was clipped by 4 bases and J by 10 bases; unmatched bases: 9. The CDR3 sequence is 13 residues long. Germline V gives CDR1 MNHEY, CDR2 SVGEGT. The CDR3 loop reads CASSFGTAGRAFF. The CDR3 DNA reads TGTGCCAGCAGTTTTGGGACAGCCGGAAGAGCTTTCTTT.

In its sample, this clone was seen a few times. V gene TRBV3-1 (or the pseudogene TRBV3-2) combines with J gene TRBJ2-3, with TRBD2 identical over 7 bases. CDR1 is LGHDT and CDR2 is YNNKEL in the germline V gene (reference sequence). Losses at the gene ends were 4 bases for V and 1 base for J; bases not matched to a gene: 8. This CDR3 spans 16 amino acids. The CDR3 DNA reads as TGTGCCAGCAGCCTGGGGGGGGGTAGGGGCACAGATACGCAGTATTTT. Protein sequence: CASSLGGGRGTDTQYF.

The chain recombines TRBV19 with TRBJ2-5; 8 bases match TRBD2. The CDR3 sequence is 16 residues long. Looked up from germline, CDR1 is LNHDA and CDR2 is SQIVND (reference sequence). The ends lost 6 bases at V and 5 bases at J; junction bases unmatched: 14. CDR3 DNA: TGTGCCAGTAGGGATCCTAGGCGGGGGGATCAGGAGACCCAGTACTTC. Protein: CASRDPRRGDQETQYF.

The V and J genes are TRBV9 and TRBJ1-5; 8 positions agree with TRBD1. The germline V gene encodes CDR1 SGDLS and CDR2 YYNGEE. There are 13 residues in the CDR3. The V segment lost 8 bases and the J segment 3 bases; nucleotides outside the gene matches: 4. The CDR3 DNA reads TGTGCCAGTGGGACAGGAGACAATCAGCCCCAGCATTTT. It specifies CASGTGDNQPQHF.

This sequence joins TRBV2 and TRBJ1-1; 7 bases align to TRBD1. V lost 3 bases and J lost 11; bases outside the gene matches: 12. The CDR3 has 14 residues. From germline, CDR1 is SNHLY and CDR2 FYNNEI. The CDR3 region is CASSDPTGDRRAFF. The CDR3 DNA reads TGTGCCAGCAGTGACCCCACAGGGGACAGAAGGGCTTTCTTT.

The V call is TRBV5-4, the J call TRBJ2-3, with a weak D call TRBD2 (6 bases). The length of the CDR3 is 15 residues. Trimming stripped 3 bases from V and 0 bases from J, with 11 bases between. CDR1 and CDR2 (germline): SGHNT, YYREEE (reference sequence). CDR3 sequence reads: CASSSGLTSTDTQYF. For the CDR3, the DNA is TGTGCCAGCAGCTCTGGACTAACTAGCACAGATACGCAGTATTTT.

About this clone itself: At one boundary the junction diverges from the germline segment, which might be a read error. CDR3 sequence (DNA): TGTGCCAGCAGCTCACCCGTAGGCAAAATCCGGAGTTTCTTC. Its translation: CASSSPVGKIRSFF. The V and J genes are TRBV13 and TRBJ1-2; D is uncertain. Germline V CDR1 and CDR2: PRHDT, FYEKMQ (reference sequence). CDR3 length equals 14 residues.

This clone appeared a single time. This rearrangement joins TRBV27 to TRBJ2-7; TRBD1 agrees at 9 bases. The CDR3 consists of 14 residues. V was pared by 7 bases and J by 1 base, with 5 bases of the junction left unmatched. The germline gives CDR1 MNHEY, CDR2 SMNVEV (reference sequence). As DNA, the CDR3 is TGTGCCAGCAACACGGGACAGGGATCCTACGAGCAGTACTTC. Translating gives CASNTGQGSYEQYF.